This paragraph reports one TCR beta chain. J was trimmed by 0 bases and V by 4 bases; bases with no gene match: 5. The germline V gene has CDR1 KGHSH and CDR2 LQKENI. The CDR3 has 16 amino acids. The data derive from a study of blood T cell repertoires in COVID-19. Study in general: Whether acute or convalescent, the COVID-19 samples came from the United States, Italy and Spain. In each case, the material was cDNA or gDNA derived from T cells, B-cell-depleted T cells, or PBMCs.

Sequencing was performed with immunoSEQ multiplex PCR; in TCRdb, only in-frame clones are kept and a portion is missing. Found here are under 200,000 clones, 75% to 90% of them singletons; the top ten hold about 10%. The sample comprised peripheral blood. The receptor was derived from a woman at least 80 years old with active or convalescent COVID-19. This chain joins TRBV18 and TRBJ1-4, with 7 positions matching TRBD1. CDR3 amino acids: CASSLLQGATNEKLFF. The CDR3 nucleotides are TGTGCCAGCTCACTTCTTCAGGGGGCAACTAATGAAAAACTGTTTTTT.